These T cell receptor beta chains were read from a single sample in a study of molecular identifiers for immune sequencing clone quantification. TCRdb called the PCR reads again in MiXCR, with one record for every CDR3 protein. Seen here are over 550,000 distinct CDR3 sequences, about 25% observed once, and the top ten hold 0.78%. Sample: naive CD8+ T cells from blood, with Jurkat cell RNA spiked in. Receptors originate from a human donor in good health. Some libraries in this study had Jurkat cell RNA spiked in. Both conserved end residues are part of each CDR3. A D gene is named only where the DNA matches it firmly. The size field is filled for only some rows; it gives once, few, many or a size class.

V gene: TRBV7-9; J gene: TRBJ2-7; D gene: TRBD2; clone size: -; CDR3 length: 15; CDR3 protein: CASSLESGSLYEQYF; CDR3 DNA: TGTGCCAGCAGCTTAGAGAGCGGGAGTCTCTACGAGCAGTACTTC
V gene: TRBV19; J gene: TRBJ1-1; D gene: -; clone size: -; CDR3 length: 14; CDR3 protein: CASSMWGVNTEAFF; CDR3 DNA: TGTGCCAGTAGTATGTGGGGAGTGAACACTGAAGCTTTCTTT
V gene: TRBV3-1; J gene: TRBJ2-3; D gene: TRBD2; clone size: -; CDR3 length: 20; CDR3 protein: CASSQLVPGLAGTSTDTQYF; CDR3 DNA: TGTGCCAGCAGCCAACTCGTCCCGGGACTAGCGGGGACTAGCACAGATACGCAGTATTTT
V gene: TRBV7-2; J gene: TRBJ2-1; D gene: -; clone size: many; CDR3 length: 17; CDR3 protein: CASSLYPGAVAYEEQFF; CDR3 DNA: TGTGCCAGCAGCTTATACCCCGGGGCTGTGGCCTACGAGGAGCAGTTCTTC
V gene: TRBV20-1; J gene: TRBJ1-3; D gene: TRBD1; clone size: -; CDR3 length: 15; CDR3 protein: CSARGRQGFRNTIYF; CDR3 DNA: TGCAGTGCTAGAGGAAGACAGGGCTTTAGAAACACCATATATTTT
V gene: TRBV12-3/TRBV12-4; J gene: TRBJ1-5; D gene: TRBD1; clone size: many; CDR3 length: 15; CDR3 protein: CASSTPDRVNQPQHF; CDR3 DNA: TGTGCCAGCAGTACCCCGGACAGGGTGAATCAGCCCCAGCATTTT
V gene: TRBV12-3/TRBV12-4; J gene: TRBJ2-4; D gene: -; clone size: -; CDR3 length: 14; CDR3 protein: CASNDGGAKNIQYF; CDR3 DNA: TGTGCCAGCAATGATGGTGGGGCCAAAAACATTCAGTACTTC
V gene: TRBV27; J gene: TRBJ1-5; D gene: -; clone size: many; CDR3 length: 15; CDR3 protein: CASSLTGGGVSPQHF; CDR3 DNA: TGTGCCAGCAGTTTAACGGGAGGAGGGGTTTCGCCCCAGCATTTT
V gene: TRBV19; J gene: TRBJ1-2; D gene: -; clone size: many; CDR3 length: 16; CDR3 protein: CASSITLWSSAYGYTF; CDR3 DNA: TGTGCCAGTAGTATAACCCTGTGGAGCTCCGCCTATGGCTACACCTTC
V gene: TRBV27; J gene: TRBJ2-2; D gene: TRBD2; clone size: -; CDR3 length: 18; CDR3 protein: CASSFSREIVSNTGELFF; CDR3 DNA: TGTGCCAGCAGTTTCTCGCGGGAGATAGTCTCGAACACCGGGGAGCTGTTTTTT
V gene: TRBV11-2; J gene: TRBJ1-1; D gene: -; clone size: -; CDR3 length: 14; CDR3 protein: CASTYPQGVFEAFF; CDR3 DNA: TGTGCCAGCACCTATCCACAGGGTGTATTCGAAGCTTTCTTT
V gene: TRBV2; J gene: TRBJ1-1; D gene: -; clone size: many; CDR3 length: 12; CDR3 protein: CASSEGWDEAFF; CDR3 DNA: TGTGCCAGCAGTGAAGGATGGGATGAAGCTTTCTTT
V gene: TRBV5-5; J gene: TRBJ1-2; D gene: -; clone size: -; CDR3 length: 17; CDR3 protein: CASSLAGPVGAGYGYTF; CDR3 DNA: TGTGCCAGCAGCTTGGCCGGCCCCGTGGGGGCCGGCTATGGCTACACCTTC
V gene: TRBV18; J gene: TRBJ2-3; D gene: TRBD2; clone size: -; CDR3 length: 22; CDR3 protein: CASSPRLVVAGGPLAGTDTQYF; CDR3 DNA: TGTGCCAGCTCACCGCGACTGGTTGTAGCGGGGGGGCCCCTGGCGGGCACAGATACGCAGTATTTT
V gene: TRBV19; J gene: TRBJ2-2; D gene: -; clone size: -; CDR3 length: 14; CDR3 protein: CASNRRSNTGELFF; CDR3 DNA: TGTGCCAGTAACAGACGCTCGAACACCGGGGAGCTGTTTTTT
V gene: TRBV23-1; J gene: TRBJ2-2; D gene: -; clone size: few; CDR3 length: 15; CDR3 protein: CASRPRGSNTGELFF; CDR3 DNA: TGCGCCAGCAGGCCCAGGGGATCGAACACCGGGGAGCTGTTTTTT
V gene: TRBV12-3/TRBV12-4; J gene: TRBJ2-3; D gene: -; clone size: few; CDR3 length: 16; CDR3 protein: CASSPLGGGSADTQYF; CDR3 DNA: TGTGCCAGCAGTCCCTTGGGGGGTGGCTCGGCAGATACGCAGTATTTT
V gene: TRBV27; J gene: TRBJ1-1; D gene: -; clone size: few; CDR3 length: 13; CDR3 protein: CASSIDTSTEAFF; CDR3 DNA: TGTGCCAGCAGCATCGACACTAGCACTGAAGCTTTCTTT
V gene: TRBV6-2/TRBV6-3; J gene: TRBJ2-3; D gene: TRBD2; clone size: many; CDR3 length: 16; CDR3 protein: CASSPGTSGTTDTQYF; CDR3 DNA: TGTGCCAGCAGCCCCGGGACTAGCGGGACTACAGATACGCAGTATTTT
V gene: TRBV7-8; J gene: TRBJ2-5; D gene: -; clone size: -; CDR3 length: 14; CDR3 protein: CASSLALLEETQYF; CDR3 DNA: TGTGCCAGCAGCTTAGCGCTATTGGAGGAGACCCAGTACTTC
V gene: TRBV7-9; J gene: TRBJ2-7; D gene: -; clone size: many; CDR3 length: 13; CDR3 protein: CASAAGFAYEQYF; CDR3 DNA: TGTGCCAGCGCCGCAGGGTTCGCTTACGAGCAGTACTTC
V gene: TRBV4-2; J gene: TRBJ2-6; D gene: TRBD1; clone size: many; CDR3 length: 16; CDR3 protein: CASSQNRGVGANVLTF; CDR3 DNA: TGTGCCAGCAGCCAAAACAGGGGAGTAGGGGCCAACGTCCTGACTTTC
V gene: TRBV4-1; J gene: TRBJ2-3; D gene: TRBD2; clone size: few; CDR3 length: 12; CDR3 protein: CASSLIAGEEYF; CDR3 DNA: TGCGCCAGCAGCCTAATAGCGGGAGAGGAGTATTTT
V gene: TRBV27; J gene: TRBJ2-7; D gene: TRBD2; clone size: -; CDR3 length: 14; CDR3 protein: CASSSGTSESEQYF; CDR3 DNA: TGTGCCAGCAGTTCGGGGACTAGCGAATCCGAGCAGTACTTC
V gene: TRBV7-3; J gene: TRBJ2-3; D gene: -; clone size: -; CDR3 length: 15; CDR3 protein: CANSFGGLNTDTQYF; CDR3 DNA: TGTGCCAACAGCTTTGGTGGCTTAAACACAGATACGCAGTATTTT
V gene: TRBV4-2; J gene: TRBJ2-4; D gene: -; clone size: many; CDR3 length: 18; CDR3 protein: CASSPSLRGEIAKNIQYF; CDR3 DNA: TGTGCCAGCAGCCCATCACTGCGCGGGGAAATAGCCAAAAACATTCAGTACTTC
V gene: TRBV5-1; J gene: TRBJ2-7; D gene: TRBD2; clone size: -; CDR3 length: 12; CDR3 protein: CASIGGGYEQYF; CDR3 DNA: TGCGCCAGCATTGGGGGGGGCTACGAGCAGTACTTC
V gene: TRBV13; J gene: TRBJ2-1; D gene: -; clone size: few; CDR3 length: 15; CDR3 protein: CASSHRDEAYNEQFF; CDR3 DNA: TGTGCCAGCAGCCACCGGGACGAAGCCTACAATGAGCAGTTCTTC
V gene: TRBV18; J gene: TRBJ1-3; D gene: -; clone size: -; CDR3 length: 17; CDR3 protein: CASSPKPRVLPGNTIYF; CDR3 DNA: TGTGCCAGCTCACCTAAACCACGGGTCCTCCCTGGAAACACCATATATTTT
V gene: TRBV12-3/TRBV12-4; J gene: TRBJ2-7; D gene: -; clone size: -; CDR3 length: 13; CDR3 protein: CASGQGMAYEQYF; CDR3 DNA: TGTGCCAGCGGCCAGGGGATGGCCTACGAGCAGTACTTC
V gene: TRBV6-5; J gene: TRBJ1-4; D gene: TRBD1; clone size: few; CDR3 length: 12; CDR3 protein: CASGTGALKLFF; CDR3 DNA: TGTGCCAGCGGGACAGGGGCACTAAAACTGTTTTTT
V gene: TRBV6-5; J gene: TRBJ1-1; D gene: -; clone size: -; CDR3 length: 14; CDR3 protein: CASSFRGEGTEAFF; CDR3 DNA: TGTGCCAGCTCCTTCCGGGGTGAGGGCACTGAAGCTTTCTTT
V gene: TRBV4-1; J gene: TRBJ1-1; D gene: -; clone size: many; CDR3 length: 15; CDR3 protein: CASSQVPRGTGEAFF; CDR3 DNA: TGCGCCAGCAGCCAAGTCCCCAGGGGCACGGGTGAAGCTTTCTTT
V gene: TRBV6-5; J gene: TRBJ2-1; D gene: -; clone size: many; CDR3 length: 16; CDR3 protein: CASSYSSGILGNEQFF; CDR3 DNA: TGTGCCAGCAGTTACTCTAGCGGCATATTGGGGAATGAGCAGTTCTTC
V gene: TRBV7-9; J gene: TRBJ2-6; D gene: -; clone size: many; CDR3 length: 18; CDR3 protein: CASSLYPLIASGANVLTF; CDR3 DNA: TGTGCCAGCAGCTTATACCCCCTCATTGCCTCTGGGGCCAACGTCCTGACTTTC
V gene: TRBV6-5; J gene: TRBJ2-7; D gene: -; clone size: -; CDR3 length: 16; CDR3 protein: CASSYSRTQGGYEQYF; CDR3 DNA: TGTGCCAGCAGTTACTCGAGGACACAGGGTGGATACGAGCAGTACTTC
V gene: TRBV28; J gene: TRBJ2-1; D gene: TRBD2; clone size: -; CDR3 length: 14; CDR3 protein: CASNLRTSGNEQFF; CDR3 DNA: TGTGCCAGCAATTTAAGAACTAGCGGCAATGAGCAGTTCTTC
V gene: TRBV19; J gene: TRBJ2-1; D gene: -; clone size: few; CDR3 length: 15; CDR3 protein: CASSLVPGSYNEQFF; CDR3 DNA: TGTGCCAGTAGTCTAGTACCGGGATCTTACAATGAGCAGTTCTTC
V gene: TRBV20-1; J gene: TRBJ1-5; D gene: -; clone size: -; CDR3 length: 13; CDR3 protein: CSARDPPGQPQHF; CDR3 DNA: TGCAGTGCTAGAGATCCACCTGGCCAGCCCCAGCATTTT
V gene: TRBV7-6; J gene: TRBJ2-2; D gene: -; clone size: few; CDR3 length: 16; CDR3 protein: CASSPLQGGNTGELFF; CDR3 DNA: TGTGCCAGCAGCCCCCTGCAGGGGGGCAACACCGGGGAGCTGTTTTTT
V gene: TRBV3-1; J gene: TRBJ2-5; D gene: TRBD1; clone size: few; CDR3 length: 14; CDR3 protein: CASSLEGAWETQYF; CDR3 DNA: TGTGCCAGCAGCCTAGAGGGGGCTTGGGAGACCCAGTACTTC
V gene: TRBV6-6; J gene: TRBJ2-3; D gene: TRBD2; clone size: -; CDR3 length: 17; CDR3 protein: CASSYIALAGSTDTQYF; CDR3 DNA: TGTGCCAGCAGTTACATAGCATTAGCGGGCAGCACAGATACGCAGTATTTT
V gene: TRBV6-2/TRBV6-3; J gene: TRBJ1-1; D gene: TRBD1; clone size: many; CDR3 length: 15; CDR3 protein: CASTPAQGGGAEAFF; CDR3 DNA: TGTGCCAGCACCCCAGCCCAGGGGGGCGGGGCTGAAGCTTTCTTT
V gene: TRBV4-1; J gene: TRBJ2-7; D gene: -; clone size: -; CDR3 length: 14; CDR3 protein: CASSQTAGTYEQYF; CDR3 DNA: TGCGCCAGCAGCCAAACGGCAGGAACCTACGAGCAGTACTTC
V gene: TRBV12-3/TRBV12-4; J gene: TRBJ2-7; D gene: TRBD1; clone size: -; CDR3 length: 14; CDR3 protein: CASRQTQGVREQYF; CDR3 DNA: TGTGCCAGCAGACAAACTCAGGGGGTGAGGGAGCAGTACTTC
V gene: TRBV7-9; J gene: TRBJ1-2; D gene: TRBD1; clone size: many; CDR3 length: 12; CDR3 protein: CASTPQGSGYTF; CDR3 DNA: TGTGCCAGCACACCACAGGGGTCTGGCTACACCTTC
V gene: TRBV3-1; J gene: TRBJ1-1; D gene: TRBD1; clone size: few; CDR3 length: 18; CDR3 protein: CASSSGFGTGAIDTEAFF; CDR3 DNA: TGTGCCAGCAGCTCCGGGTTTGGGACAGGGGCGATAGACACTGAAGCTTTCTTT
V gene: TRBV19; J gene: TRBJ2-3; D gene: -; clone size: few; CDR3 length: 14; CDR3 protein: CASSSLGTADTQYF; CDR3 DNA: TGTGCCAGTAGTAGCCTGGGAACGGCAGATACGCAGTATTTT
V gene: TRBV15; J gene: TRBJ2-7; D gene: -; clone size: few; CDR3 length: 14; CDR3 protein: CATSRAGTSYEQYF; CDR3 DNA: TGTGCCACCAGCAGGGCCGGGACCTCCTACGAGCAGTACTTC
V gene: TRBV15; J gene: TRBJ2-1; D gene: -; clone size: few; CDR3 length: 12; CDR3 protein: CATSRASNEQFF; CDR3 DNA: TGTGCCACCAGCAGAGCCAGTAATGAGCAGTTCTTC
V gene: TRBV5-6; J gene: TRBJ2-7; D gene: -; clone size: many; CDR3 length: 14; CDR3 protein: CASSLGTSNYEQYF; CDR3 DNA: TGTGCCAGCAGCTTGGGGACATCTAACTACGAGCAGTACTTC
V gene: TRBV13; J gene: TRBJ2-1; D gene: TRBD2; clone size: few; CDR3 length: 18; CDR3 protein: CASSGRTSGDTLYNEQFF; CDR3 DNA: TGTGCCAGCAGCGGTCGGACTAGCGGGGATACCCTCTACAATGAGCAGTTCTTC
V gene: TRBV5-6; J gene: TRBJ2-7; D gene: -; clone size: few; CDR3 length: 11; CDR3 protein: CASSIGQEQYF; CDR3 DNA: TGTGCCAGCAGCATAGGACAGGAGCAGTACTTC
V gene: TRBV4-1; J gene: TRBJ1-6; D gene: -; clone size: few; CDR3 length: 15; CDR3 protein: CASSQQGRYNSPLHF; CDR3 DNA: TGCGCCAGCAGCCAACAGGGACGGTATAATTCACCCCTCCACTTT
V gene: TRBV5-5; J gene: TRBJ2-1; D gene: -; clone size: -; CDR3 length: 14; CDR3 protein: CASSVTTSYNEQFF; CDR3 DNA: TGTGCCAGCAGCGTTACAACTTCCTACAATGAGCAGTTCTTC